The 14 T cell receptor beta chains listed next were all sequenced from one sample in a study of chemoradiotherapy in HPV16-positive cancers. Generated by immunoSEQ multiplex PCR, the TCRdb table keeps only in-frame clones and is missing some. Of 7,500 to 8,000 clones listed, around 80% are singletons. Sampling was conducted from a patient who underwent chemoradiotherapy. Receptor source: a human donor with HPV-associated anogenital cancer.

The chain combines TRBV27 with TRBJ1-2; no definite D call. In germline, CDR1 is MNHEY, CDR2 SMNVEV (reference sequence). With 4 bases removed from V and 5 bases from J, the gap between germline ends came to 14 bases. This CDR3 comprises 14 residues. CDR3 nucleotide sequence: TGTGCCAGCAGTTCCCTCAATTTTAGATATGGCTACACCTTC. Translating it yields CASSSLNFRYGYTF.

The chain recombines TRBV5-1 with TRBJ2-3, with D maybe TRBD1 (6 bases). The V gene lost 7 bases and the J gene lost 0 bases, with 18 bases spanning the gap. CDR3 length: 16 residues. The germline V gene encodes CDR1 SGHRS and CDR2 YFSETQ. CDR3 in amino acids: CASAHQGSLSTDTQYF. The CDR3 DNA is TGCGCCAGCGCCCACCAGGGGTCCCTTAGCACAGATACGCAGTATTTT.

CDR3 DNA: TGTGCCAGCAGCTTCGGGTTCCAAAACACTGAAGCTTTCTTT. Translating gives CASSFGFQNTEAFF. The chain combines TRBV7-9 with TRBJ1-1; D gene uncertain. Trimming took 3 bases from V and 2 from J, leaving 10 bases between them. Germline V lookup: CDR1 SEHNR, CDR2 FQNEAQ (reference sequence). The CDR3 totals 14 residues.

The chain has TRBV2 and TRBJ2-2; 9 bases are shared with TRBD2. CDR3 length: 14 residues. Germline CDR1 and CDR2: SNHLY and FYNNEI. V shed 9 bases, J shed 1 base, and the junction held 3 bases outside the gene matches. CDR3 protein: CARGLAENTGELFF. The CDR3, as DNA: TGTGCCAGGGGACTAGCCGAGAACACCGGGGAGCTGTTTTTT.

The chain carries TRBV10-3 and TRBJ1-2; TRBD1 might be the D (5 bases). The V end lost 3 bases, the J end lost 5 bases, and 10 bases lay between the germline ends. CDR3 size: 13 residues. Germline V CDR1 and CDR2: ENHRY, SYGVKD. DNA of the CDR3: TGTGCCATCAGTGACTCGACAGAATATGGCTACACCTTC. This translates into CAISDSTEYGYTF.

A single count supports this clone. This CDR3 reads CASSRGDRINTEAFF. In DNA, the CDR3 is TGTGCCAGCAGTCGAGGGGACAGAATAAACACTGAAGCTTTCTTT. V gene TRBV6-5 combines with J gene TRBJ1-1; 7 bases line up with TRBD1. The V gene end was trimmed by 5 bases and the J gene end by 2 bases; junction bases not matched to a gene: 8. Germline V lookup: CDR1 MNHEY, CDR2 SVGAGI. This CDR3 contains 15 residues.

V usage is TRBV28 and J usage is TRBJ1-5, with D hard to call. The CDR3 runs to 14 residues. Germline CDR1 is MDHEN and CDR2 is SYDVKM. The V and J ends lost 3 bases and 4 bases respectively, with 10 bases between them. The CDR3 sequence is CASSFLRSNQPQHF. The CDR3 DNA reads TGTGCCAGCAGTTTTCTCAGGTCTAATCAGCCCCAGCATTTT.

V is TRBV5-1 and J is TRBJ2-1, with TRBD1 matching 7 bases. The CDR3 totals 15 residues. From germline, CDR1 is SGHRS and CDR2 YFSETQ. V was pared by 1 base and J by 4 bases, with 5 bases of the junction left unmatched. Here the CDR3 DNA reads TGCGCCAGCAGCTTGCTGAGGACAGGTTACAATGAGCAGTTCTTC. Translating it yields CASSLLRTGYNEQFF. Full variable domain (outside the CDR3, taken from reference TRBV5-1 and TRBJ2-1): KAGVTQTPRYLIKTRGQQVTLSCSPISGHRSVSWYQQTPGQGLQFLFEYFSETQRNKGNFPGRFSGRQFSNSRSEMNVSTLELGDSALYLCASSLLRTGYNEQFFGPGTRLTVL.

This clone has more than one count but fewer than ten. The genes are TRBV5-1 and TRBJ2-7; D unclear. The germline CDR1 and CDR2 sequences are SGHRS and YFSETQ. Trimming cost V 0 bases and J 2 bases, with 9 bases left between them. The CDR3 totals 14 residues. For the CDR3, the DNA is TGCGCCAGCAGCTTGGTTCAGGCAGCCTACGAGCAGTACTTC. This gives the protein CASSLVQAAYEQYF.

The table lists this clone with a few counts. V usage is TRBV5-4 and J usage is TRBJ1-2, with D tentatively TRBD1 (6 bases). V was shortened by 1 base and J by 4 bases, with 14 bases between the two germline ends. The germline V gene encodes CDR1 SGHNT and CDR2 YYREEE (reference sequence). The CDR3 loop spans 15 amino acids. CDR3 bases: TGTGCCAGCAGCTTGTCACTCAGGGGTGCCTATGGCTACACCTTC. Its translation: CASSLSLRGAYGYTF.

V and J are TRBV11-2 and TRBJ2-5; the D gene is possibly TRBD2 (5 bases). This CDR3 has 15 amino acids. Germline V gene lookup returns CDR1 SGHAT and CDR2 FQNNGV. V lost 3 bases and J 0 bases, leaving 11 bases between the germline ends. The CDR3 spells CASSLRGPYQETQYF. The CDR3 bases are TGTGCCAGCAGCTTGAGAGGGCCGTACCAAGAGACCCAGTACTTC.

V is TRBV4-1 and J is TRBJ2-3, with D possibly matching TRBD2 (6 bases). CDR1 and CDR2 (germline): MGHRA, YSYEKL. CDR3 length equals 17 residues. The V end was cut by 1 base, the J end by 2 bases, with 16 bases between. CDR3 DNA: TGCGCCAGCAGCCAAGGGGGTGCGGGGCAGGCCACAGATACGCAGTATTTT. It encodes CASSQGGAGQATDTQYF.

The chain uses TRBV7-9 and TRBJ1-4; no firm D call. This CDR3 comprises 14 residues. V was cut by 4 bases and J by 8 bases, with 14 bases left in between. Per the germline V gene, CDR1 is SEHNR and CDR2 is FQNEAQ (reference sequence). The CDR3 nucleotides are TGTGCCAGCAGCTCTGGAGTCGTGTTGGAAAAACTGTTTTTT. Residues: CASSSGVVLEKLFF. Filled out from reference TRBV7-9 and TRBJ1-4, the complete variable domain reads DTGVSQNPRHKITKRGQNVTFRCDPISEHNRLYWYRQTLGQGPEFLTYFQNEAQLEKSRLLSDRFSAERPKGSFSTLEIQRTEQGDSAMYLCASSSGVVLEKLFFGSGTQLSVL.

The CDR3 loop reads CSAGTNYGYTF. As DNA, the CDR3 is TGCAGTGCGGGTACTAACTATGGCTACACCTTC. The rearrangement joins TRBV20-1 to TRBJ1-2, with D hard to call. In germline, CDR1 is DFQATT, CDR2 SNEGSKA (reference sequence). Trimming removed 6 bases at V and 0 bases at J, with 5 bases between. The CDR3 covers 11 residues.